The 10 T cell receptor beta chains in this list originate from one sample, sequenced in a study of T cell responses to AZD1222 COVID-19 vaccine. The data were produced by immunoSEQ multiplex PCR, yet TCRdb's version contains in-frame clones alone and is incomplete. Among over 90,000 clones listed, roughly 91% were seen once. The specimen comprised peripheral blood, sampled on day 0 of AZD1222 vaccination. All receptors come from an adult in good health.

The rearrangement joins TRBV18 to TRBJ2-7; 10 bases map to TRBD1. The trim removed 6 bases at V and 6 bases at J, leaving 11 bases unmatched. From germline, CDR1 is KGHSH and CDR2 LQKENI. The CDR3 spans 15 residues. CDR3 region: CASSQRQGAPSEQYF. The CDR3 nucleotides read TGTGCCAGCTCCCAAAGACAGGGGGCTCCCAGCGAGCAGTACTTC.

V is TRBV9 and J is TRBJ2-7, with a tentative D call TRBD2 (6 bases). Germline CDR1 and CDR2: SGDLS and YYNGEE. This CDR3 spans 13 amino acids. V was pared by 4 bases and J by 3 bases, with 11 bases between. CDR3 residues: CASSRTTHYEQYF. DNA of the CDR3: TGTGCCAGCAGCCGGACTACCCACTACGAGCAGTACTTC.

This clone was seen just once. V usage is TRBV7-2 and J usage is TRBJ1-2, with 8 bases fitting TRBD1. The CDR3 length is 15 residues. The V segment lost 2 bases and the J segment 8 bases; nucleotides outside the gene matches: 10. Germline V gives CDR1 SGHTA, CDR2 FQGNSA. The CDR3 protein is CASSLWGQGADGYTF. CDR3 nucleotide sequence: TGTGCCAGCAGCTTATGGGGGCAGGGGGCGGACGGCTACACCTTC.

The rearrangement joins TRBV29-1 to TRBJ2-1; the D is unclear. Germline assignment: CDR1 SQVTM and CDR2 ANQGSEA. The CDR3 is made up of 15 amino acids. Trimming removed 4 bases at V and 1 base at J, with 14 bases between. The CDR3 sequence is CSVGTVPGSYNEQFF. Written as DNA, the CDR3 is TGCAGCGTTGGTACAGTCCCCGGTTCCTACAATGAGCAGTTCTTC.

Details on this clone: The germline gene is not matched at one end of the junction; a read error may be the cause. The gene calls are TRBV2 and TRBJ2-7, with D tentatively TRBD1 (6 bases). The CDR3 has 13 amino acids. Germline CDR1 SNHLY, CDR2 FYNNEI. The CDR3 loop is CASSEARQGLPHF. The CDR3 DNA follows: TGTGCCAGCAGTGAAGCGCGTCAGGGGTTACCCCATTTC.

Here the CDR3 DNA reads TGTGCCAGCAGTTACTCGATGGGGTTATTGAACACTGAAGCTTTCTTT. Amino acids: CASSYSMGLLNTEAFF. The genes are TRBV6-5 and TRBJ1-1; D remains unclear. In germline, CDR1 is MNHEY, CDR2 SVGAGI. V dropped 0 bases and J dropped 0 bases, with 11 bases sitting between them. CDR3 size: 16 residues.

The J gene is TRBJ1-4, the V gene TRBV19; D unresolved. The V gene's germline CDR1 is LNHDA and CDR2 SQIVND (reference sequence). The CDR3 length is 14 residues. V was clipped by 3 bases and J by 4 bases, with 9 bases between them. CDR3 nucleotide sequence: TGTGCCAGTAGTATTTCGGGTCTTAATGAAAAACTGTTTTTT. It codes for CASSISGLNEKLFF.

The chain recombines TRBV29-1 with TRBJ2-7; D perhaps matches TRBD1 (6 bases). The V gene lost 1 base and the J gene lost 5 bases, with 21 bases spanning the gap. From germline, CDR1 is SQVTM and CDR2 ANQGSEA. The CDR3 is made up of 16 amino acids. This CDR3 is CSVEGAPGTSANEQYF. The CDR3 nucleotides are TGCAGCGTTGAAGGGGCCCCGGGGACATCTGCCAACGAGCAGTACTTC.

This chain uses TRBV29-1 with TRBJ1-3; D may be TRBD1 (5 bases). The CDR3 runs 13 residues. Germline assignment: CDR1 SQVTM and CDR2 ANQGSEA. Trimming left V 5 bases short and J 8 bases short, with 16 bases between. CDR3 loop: CSVSFGHADTIYF. In nucleotides, the CDR3 is TGCAGCGTTAGCTTTGGACATGCGGACACCATATATTTT.

J is TRBJ1-6 and V is TRBV7-2, with 7 bases aligning to TRBD1. With 3 bases clipped from V and 5 bases from J, the junction kept 7 bases outside the gene matches. This CDR3 has 16 residues. Germline values: CDR1 SGHTA, CDR2 FQGNSA. In DNA form, the CDR3 reads TGTGCCAGCAGCTTCGACAGGGCAGGGAATAATTCACCCCTCCACTTT. Amino acid sequence: CASSFDRAGNNSPLHF.